This entry concerns a single TCR beta chain. There is no known antigen for this receptor. Per-nucleotide qualities are absent, and no much larger clonotype sits a single base away. The sample originates from a study of beta chain features in type 1 diabetes (dated by TCRdb to the late 2010s). General notes on the study: Patients and healthy donors did not differ in mean age, gender distribution, total cell number or subset yield. A total of roughly 99,000,000 sorted cells were examined across all samples, and the number of cells per subset was strongly correlated with RNA yield. In the study, TCRB repertoires of sorted circulating CD4+ T cell subsets from recently diagnosed type 1 diabetes patients were compared with those of matched healthy donors. Regulatory and stem cell-like memory subsets were obtained from only 8 patients and roughly eight healthy donors, while naive and central memory subsets were obtained from all 30 or so donors. Beyond this particular receptor, the publication reports: Naive, central memory and regulatory TCRB repertoires appeared to be more alike among patients than among healthy donors. Shorter templates might be favored by PCR, yet because patient and control samples were amplified and corrected together, any such skew would affect both groups equally. HLA sub-analyses involved small numbers of individuals, so any influence of HLA type on TCRB rearrangement remained unresolved. At VDJ recombination sites, type 1 diabetes patients had fewer insertions and more deleted nucleotides, which implies abnormalities in thymic rearrangement. A moderate but significant shortening of TCRB CDR3 length was observed in type 1 diabetes patients in all four CD4+ subsets. Because cDNA was sequenced instead of genomic DNA, activated cells with high expression could be over-represented, although the groups did not differ in activation or CD3 levels.

All of the isolated RNA was reverse transcribed with the High Capacity cDNA Reverse Transcription Kit, so expressed TCRB transcripts were sequenced. Naive, central memory and regulatory T cell samples underwent deep immunoSEQ sequencing, averaging around 3.7 million total reads per sample. After sorted cells were lysed in RLT buffer, RNA was extracted with DNase-treated RNeasy Micro or Mini kits, with the choice depending on cell number. Each cell subset was processed separately to prevent cross-contamination, with patient and healthy donor samples processed together. Using the immunoSEQ multiplex PCR, TCRB sequences were amplified from cDNA into 87-bp fragments spanning the CDR3 region. Amplicons were sequenced on the Illumina HiSeq platform. The published analysis was carried out like this. PCR bias was computationally corrected using synthetic template baselines, reads within Hamming distance 2 were collapsed, and singletons that could not be merged were discarded. Reads were aligned to IMGT to assign V, D and J genes, CDR3 length, and insertions or deletions at six rearrangement sites. Within each subset, clonotype counts were normalized to sorted cell number, after which true diversity and Gini coefficients were computed with the tcR R package. The overlap coefficient, calculated on TCRB nucleotide sequences, was used to measure repertoire sharing. TCRdb mirrors the immuneACCESS table, restricted to in-frame sequences. Some clones are absent from its copies; in checked studies, under half trace to an unresolved V gene, and the reason for the others is unknown. Clonal size and the V and J genes are those of that table, whereas D and trimming came from the DNA. For this sample there are around 70,000 clones; about 50% appear just once. The ten top clones hold around 0.7% of the sample.

The CDR3, cysteine through phenylalanine, is 17 amino acids long. The entry retains the CDR3 DNA only, 51 bases that are in frame from base 1. CDR1 and CDR2 (SGHTA, FQGNSA) derive from the germline V gene. V trim: 1 base; J trim: 3 bases; unmatched bases: 8. From each donor, a single peripheral blood sample of about 120 mL on average was drawn into heparinised tubes. A BD FACSAria II and a panel including CD45RO, CCR7, CD25, CD127, CD95 and CD27 were used to sort naive, central memory, regulatory and stem cell-like memory CD4+ T cells. A purity above 95% was achieved for all sorted populations. PBMCs were isolated immediately by Lymphoprep density gradient centrifugation and stained directly without culture. So that batch effects would be minimized, each experiment stained and sorted samples in pairs, pairing one healthy donor with one patient.

The receptor's source is a young man with type 1 diabetes. The specimen was central memory CD4+ T cells from blood. This receptor chain uses TRBV7-2 and TRBJ2-3; 9 central nucleotides agree with TRBD2. The CDR3 here reads CASSLGSAGGPTDTQYF. The DNA sequence is given as TGTGCCAGCAGCTTAGGATCGGCGGGGGGGCCTACAGATACGCAGTATTTT.